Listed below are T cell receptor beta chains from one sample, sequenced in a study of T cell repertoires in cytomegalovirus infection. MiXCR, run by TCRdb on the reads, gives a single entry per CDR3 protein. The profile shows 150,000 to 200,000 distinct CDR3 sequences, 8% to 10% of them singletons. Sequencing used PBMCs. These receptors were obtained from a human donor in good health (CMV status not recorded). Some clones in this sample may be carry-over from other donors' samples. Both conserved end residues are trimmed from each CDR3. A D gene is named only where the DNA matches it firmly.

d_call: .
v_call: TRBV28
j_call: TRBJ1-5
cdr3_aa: ASSWGDQPQH

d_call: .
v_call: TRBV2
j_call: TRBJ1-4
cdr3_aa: ASSERIQGGWNEKLF

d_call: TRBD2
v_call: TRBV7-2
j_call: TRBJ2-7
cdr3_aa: ASSPLAGGSGHEQY

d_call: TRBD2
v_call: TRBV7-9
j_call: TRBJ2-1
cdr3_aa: ASSKSGTSNEQF

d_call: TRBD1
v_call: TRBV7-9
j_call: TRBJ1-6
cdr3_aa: ASSLERGPGSPLH

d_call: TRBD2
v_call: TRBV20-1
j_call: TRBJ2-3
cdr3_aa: SARDTSGRARDTQY

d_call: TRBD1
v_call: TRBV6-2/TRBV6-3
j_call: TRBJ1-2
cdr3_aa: ASSYETGVGYT

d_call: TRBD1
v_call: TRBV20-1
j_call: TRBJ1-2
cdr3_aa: SARNIPGQGALGYT

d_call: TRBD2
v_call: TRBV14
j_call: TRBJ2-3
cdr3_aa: ASSGLAGGITDTQY

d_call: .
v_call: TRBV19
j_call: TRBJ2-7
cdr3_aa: ASSMGASYEQY

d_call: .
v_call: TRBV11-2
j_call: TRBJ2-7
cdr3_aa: ASSFGGPGGERY

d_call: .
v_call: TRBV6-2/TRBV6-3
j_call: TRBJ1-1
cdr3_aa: ASRTVDRGIEAF

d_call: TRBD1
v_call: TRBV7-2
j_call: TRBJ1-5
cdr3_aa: ASSPWTGGSQPQH

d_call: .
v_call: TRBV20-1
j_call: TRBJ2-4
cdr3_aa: SAKAGTLAKNIQY

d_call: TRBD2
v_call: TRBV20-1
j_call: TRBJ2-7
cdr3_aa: SVQGGLDYEQY

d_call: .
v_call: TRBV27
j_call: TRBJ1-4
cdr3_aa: ASRGVPGRSNEKLF

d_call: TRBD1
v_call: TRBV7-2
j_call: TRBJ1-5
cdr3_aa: ASRATGGQPQH

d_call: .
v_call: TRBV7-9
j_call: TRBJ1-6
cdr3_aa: ASSTSSPLH

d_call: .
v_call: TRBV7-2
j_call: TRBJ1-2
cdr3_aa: ASSSRAGYNGGYT

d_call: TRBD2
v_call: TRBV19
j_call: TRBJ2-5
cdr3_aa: ASSPGLAVQETQY

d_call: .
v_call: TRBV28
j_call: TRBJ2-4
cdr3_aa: ASSFSTGGTGSGKNIQY

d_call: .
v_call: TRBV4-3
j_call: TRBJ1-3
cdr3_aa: ASSQSMSYTIY

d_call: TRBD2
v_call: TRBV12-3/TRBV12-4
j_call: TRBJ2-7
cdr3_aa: ASSLGGSLSYEQY

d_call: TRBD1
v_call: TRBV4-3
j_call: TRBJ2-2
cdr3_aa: ASSQEAGGYTGELF

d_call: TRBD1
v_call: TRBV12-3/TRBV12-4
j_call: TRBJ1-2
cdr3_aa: ASSFGTGGGGGYT

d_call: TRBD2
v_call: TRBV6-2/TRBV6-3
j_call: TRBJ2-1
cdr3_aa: ASRGLAGGNEQF

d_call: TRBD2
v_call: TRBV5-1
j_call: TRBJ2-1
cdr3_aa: ASSPGPAGGDNEQF

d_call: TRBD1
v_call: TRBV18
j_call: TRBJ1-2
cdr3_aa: ASSPNFSQRGDRLDGYT

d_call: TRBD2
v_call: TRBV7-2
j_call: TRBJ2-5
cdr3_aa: ASSLLGLAGQETQY

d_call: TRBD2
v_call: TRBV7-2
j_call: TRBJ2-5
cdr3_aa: ASSVSGGRGETQY

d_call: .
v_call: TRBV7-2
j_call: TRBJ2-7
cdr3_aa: ASSSGVHEQY

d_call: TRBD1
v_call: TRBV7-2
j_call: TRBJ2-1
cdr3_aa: ASRTGRDNEQF

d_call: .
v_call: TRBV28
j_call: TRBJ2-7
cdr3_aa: ASSFGTYEQY

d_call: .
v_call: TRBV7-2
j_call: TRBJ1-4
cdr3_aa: ASSLPSEGANEKLF

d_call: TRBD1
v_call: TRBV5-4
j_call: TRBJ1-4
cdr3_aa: ASSQGATNEKLF

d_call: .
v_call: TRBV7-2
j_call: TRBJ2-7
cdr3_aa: ASSLVRAYEQY

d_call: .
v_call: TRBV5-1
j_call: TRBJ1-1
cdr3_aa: ASSLGLGGPEAF